Below are 24 T cell receptor beta chains sequenced from a single sample in a study of radiation and T cells in renal cell carcinoma. Regarding time point: blood 2 weeks post-SBRT. Described treatment: 15 Gy SBRT to primary tumor, nephrectomy 4 weeks later. Profiling relied on immunoSEQ multiplex PCR, and the TCRdb table lists in-frame clones only, not all of them. Altogether about 130,000 clones are present, 88% being singletons, with the ten largest covering about 5.6%. Sequencing used blood, obtained from a patient whose treatment included radiotherapy and nephrectomy. The receptors were gathered from a woman between 65 and 79 years old with renal cell carcinoma.

The V and J genes are TRBV6-4 and TRBJ2-1, with TRBD2 identical over 11 bases. After removal of 0 bases from V and 6 bases from J, the junction contained 4 bases not matched to a gene. This CDR3 is 16 amino acids long. Germline V gene sequence: CDR1 MRHNA, CDR2 SNTAGT. CDR3 sequence reads: CASSDSRLAGGNEQFF. In DNA, the CDR3 is TGTGCCAGCAGTGACTCAAGGCTAGCGGGAGGCAATGAGCAGTTCTTC.

The chain employs TRBV25-1 and TRBJ2-7; a weak D match, TRBD1 (6 bases). Germline values: CDR1 MGHDK, CDR2 SYGVNS. This CDR3 comprises 13 residues. V lost 4 bases and J lost 3, with 10 bases in between. As DNA, the CDR3 is TGTGCCAGCAGTGGGGGGCCTGACTACGAGCAGTACTTC. Protein: CASSGGPDYEQYF.

V is TRBV9 and J is TRBJ2-2; D unclear. V lost 0 bases and J 3 bases, leaving 0 bases between the germline ends. CDR1 and CDR2 from the germline V gene are SGDLS and YYNGEE. This CDR3 contains 12 residues. The CDR3 here is CASSVDTGELFF. In nucleotides, the CDR3 is TGTGCCAGCAGCGTAGACACCGGGGAGCTGTTTTTT.

This clone has only a few counts. The V gene is TRBV20-1, the J gene TRBJ1-2; D gene uncertain. The CDR3 spans 11 residues. The V end lost 3 bases, the J end lost 8 bases, and 10 bases lay between the germline ends. Per the germline V gene, CDR1 is DFQATT and CDR2 is SNEGSKA (reference sequence). CDR3 residues: CSASRLGGYTF. The CDR3 DNA sequence: TGCAGTGCTAGTCGGCTTGGGGGCTACACCTTC.

V and J are TRBV9 and TRBJ1-4; TRBD1 matches 10 bases. This CDR3 contains 14 residues. The V segment lost 4 bases and the J segment 8 bases; nucleotides outside the gene matches: 5. Looked up from germline, CDR1 is SGDLS and CDR2 is YYNGEE. The CDR3 DNA follows: TGTGCCAGCAGCTTGGGACAGGGGTTGGAAAAACTGTTTTTT. Translating gives CASSLGQGLEKLFF.

The chain uses TRBV7-2 and TRBJ2-1, with TRBD2 identical over 7 bases. CDR3 length: 16 amino acids. With V trimmed by 0 bases and J by 2 bases, 4 bases remained unmatched. CDR1 and CDR2 from the germline V gene are SGHTA and FQGNSA. The CDR3 protein is CASSLAGGGPYNEQFF. CDR3 bases: TGTGCCAGCAGCTTAGCGGGCGGGGGACCCTACAATGAGCAGTTCTTC.

In DNA, the CDR3 is TGTGCCAGCAGCTTGGGCGTTAGCAATCAGCCCCAGCATTTT. Protein: CASSLGVSNQPQHF. J is TRBJ1-5 and V is TRBV5-8; no reliable D call. The length of the CDR3 is 14 residues. Germline CDR1 reads SGHTS; CDR2 reads YDEGEE. Trimming removed 0 bases at V and 0 bases at J, with 4 bases between.

CDR3 sequence (DNA): TGTGCCGGGGTCGCGAATACGCAGTATTTT. Protein product: CAGVANTQYF. The rearrangement joins TRBV30 to TRBJ2-3; D is uncertain. Trimming took off 8 bases at V and 7 bases at J, with 10 bases between the two ends. CDR3 length equals 10 residues. CDR1 GTSNPN and CDR2 SVGIG come from the germline V gene (reference sequence).

The V call is TRBV30, the J call TRBJ1-6, with TRBD1 matching over 8 bases. The CDR3 covers 15 residues. CDR1 is GTSNPN, CDR2 SVGIG, per germline (reference sequence). The trim removed 2 bases at V and 8 bases at J, leaving 8 bases unmatched. Here the CDR3 reads CAWSLWTGQDSPLHF. CDR3 coding DNA: TGTGCCTGGAGTCTATGGACAGGGCAAGATTCACCCCTCCACTTT. Drawing the rest from reference TRBV30 and TRBJ1-6, the complete variable domain is SQTIHQWPATLVQPVGSPLSLECTVEGTSNPNLYWYRQAAGRGLQLLFYSVGIGQISSEVPQNLSASRPQDRQFILSSKKLLLSDSGFYLCAWSLWTGQDSPLHFGNGTRLTVT.

The rearrangement joins TRBV6-5 to TRBJ1-2, with TRBD1 identical over 7 bases. CDR3 length equals 15 residues. V dropped 5 bases and J dropped 2; count of bases not matched to a gene: 8. Germline V gives CDR1 MNHEY, CDR2 SVGAGI. This CDR3 reads CASSRPGQKNYGYTF. The CDR3 DNA reads as TGTGCCAGCAGTAGGCCGGGACAGAAAAACTATGGCTACACCTTC.

J is TRBJ2-2 and V is TRBV11-2, with 10 bases lining up with TRBD2. This CDR3 region has 17 residues. Germline CDR1 SGHAT, CDR2 FQNNGV. The V and J ends lost 0 bases and 4 bases, in that order; junction bases with no gene match: 5. CDR3 residues: CASSLEASGGRTGELFF. CDR3 sequence (DNA): TGTGCCAGCAGCTTAGAAGCTAGCGGGGGCCGCACCGGGGAGCTGTTTTTT.

J is TRBJ2-3 and V is TRBV6-6, with 10 bases that match TRBD2. The V gene's germline CDR1 is MNHNY and CDR2 SVGAGI (reference sequence). This CDR3 is built from 16 residues. The trim removed 0 bases at V and 5 bases at J, leaving 5 bases unmatched. CDR3 loop: CASSYSSSGGRDTQYF. The CDR3 bases are TGTGCCAGCAGTTACTCGAGTAGCGGGGGGCGAGATACGCAGTATTTT.

The CDR3 region has the DNA TGTGCCACTTTAGCGGGGGCCGCCTACGAGCAGTACTTC. This sequence encodes CATLAGAAYEQYF. The gene calls are TRBV6-6 and TRBJ2-7; 9 nucleotides match TRBD2. V gave up 10 bases and J gave up 2 bases; unmatched junction bases: 6. Germline-derived CDR1 and CDR2 are MNHNY and SVGAGI (reference sequence). This CDR3 has 13 amino acids.

The chain links TRBV28 to TRBJ2-7; the match to TRBD2 covers 11 bases. V was pared by 6 bases and J by 5 bases, with 3 bases of the junction left unmatched. The CDR3 runs to 13 residues. The germline gives CDR1 MDHEN, CDR2 SYDVKM. DNA of the CDR3: TGTGCCAGCAGGACTAGCGGGGAACACGAGCAGTACTTC. Amino acid sequence: CASRTSGEHEQYF.

This clone appeared a single time. The chain employs TRBV28 and TRBJ1-5; TRBD1 agrees at 11 bases. This CDR3 comprises 14 residues. The V and J ends lost 5 bases and 5 bases, in that order; junction bases with no gene match: 2. The V gene's germline CDR1 is MDHEN and CDR2 SYDVKM. This CDR3 is CASSRTGGYQPQHF. The CDR3 DNA reads TGTGCCAGCAGTCGGACAGGGGGCTATCAGCCCCAGCATTTT.

The rearrangement uses TRBV28 and TRBJ1-3; 7 positions match TRBD1. Germline CDR1 reads MDHEN; CDR2 reads SYDVKM. The V and J ends lost 5 bases and 0 bases, in that order; junction bases with no gene match: 7. CDR3 length: 16 residues. The CDR3 region is CASSPPGQISGNTIYF. DNA for the CDR3: TGTGCCAGCAGTCCGCCGGGACAGATCTCTGGAAACACCATATATTTT. Full variable domain (rest looked up from reference TRBV28 and TRBJ1-3): DVKVTQSSRYLVKRTGEKVFLECVQDMDHENMFWYRQDPGLGLRLIYFSYDVKMKEKGDIPEGYSVSREKKERFSLILESASTNQTSMYLCASSPPGQISGNTIYFGEGSWLTVV.

V usage is TRBV30 and J usage is TRBJ1-1, with D uncertain. Trimming removed 0 bases at V and 5 bases at J, with 16 bases between. This CDR3 comprises 15 residues. Germline loops: CDR1 GTSNPN, CDR2 SVGIG (reference sequence). DNA for the CDR3: TGTGCCTGGAGTGTACTTCCCGTCGGGAAAACTGAAGCTTTCTTT. The encoded protein is CAWSVLPVGKTEAFF. The full variable domain, its missing parts supplied by reference TRBV30 and TRBJ1-1, is SQTIHQWPATLVQPVGSPLSLECTVEGTSNPNLYWYRQAAGRGLQLLFYSVGIGQISSEVPQNLSASRPQDRQFILSSKKLLLSDSGFYLCAWSVLPVGKTEAFFGQGTRLTVV.

V usage is TRBV4-2 and J usage is TRBJ2-1, with TRBD2 matching over 14 bases. The CDR3 covers 17 residues. The germline V gene encodes CDR1 LGHNA and CDR2 YNFKEQ. Losses at the gene ends were 1 base for V and 4 bases for J; bases not matched to a gene: 3. CDR3 amino acids: CASSQAGTSGGYNEQFF. Written as DNA, the CDR3 is TGTGCCAGCAGCCAAGCAGGGACTAGCGGGGGATACAATGAGCAGTTCTTC.

The gene calls are TRBV14 and TRBJ2-3; 9 nucleotides agree with TRBD2. V lost 4 bases and J lost 2; bases outside the gene matches: 16. This CDR3 comprises 19 residues. The germline gives CDR1 SGHDN, CDR2 FVKESK. CDR3: CASSLGLAGTSSYTDTQYF. The CDR3 nucleotides are TGTGCCAGCAGCCTCGGTCTAGCGGGGACCAGCAGCTACACAGATACGCAGTATTTT.

The chain links TRBV14 to TRBJ2-5, with D perhaps TRBD1 or TRBD2 (5 bases each). Trimming left V 3 bases short and J 8 bases short, with 16 bases between. The CDR3 has 14 residues. Germline lookup yields CDR1 SGHDN and CDR2 FVKESK. This CDR3 reads CASSQGLGTNTQYF. The CDR3 DNA follows: TGTGCCAGCAGCCAGGGTCTGGGGACGAATACCCAGTACTTC.

The chain is built from TRBV7-2 and TRBJ2-1; unclear D gene. Germline loops: CDR1 SGHTA, CDR2 FQGNSA. Trimming pared 2 bases from V and 6 bases from J, leaving 8 bases between. The CDR3 has 13 residues. CDR3 nucleotide sequence: TGTGCCAGCAGCTTATCCACGCTCAATGAGCAGTTCTTC. Translated: CASSLSTLNEQFF.

The CDR3 nucleotides read TGTGCCAGCAGCTTGGTCGGGGCCTACAATGAGCAGTTCTTC. This codes for CASSLVGAYNEQFF. This chain uses TRBV5-6 with TRBJ2-1, with TRBD2 as a possible D gene (5 bases). Per the germline V gene, CDR1 is SGHDT and CDR2 is YYEEEE. Trimming removed 0 bases at V and 2 bases at J, with 6 bases between. The CDR3 is 14 amino acids.

V is TRBV9 and J is TRBJ2-3, with a tentative D call TRBD2 (6 bases). Trimming removed 2 bases from V and 4 bases from J, with 17 bases in between. Germline V CDR1 and CDR2: SGDLS, YYNGEE. This CDR3 is 16 amino acids long. The CDR3 region is CASSVEAGPRSDTQYF. As DNA, the CDR3 is TGTGCCAGCAGCGTGGAGGCGGGGCCCAGATCAGATACGCAGTATTTT.

The J gene is TRBJ2-5, the V gene TRBV30, with D perhaps TRBD1 or TRBD2 (6 bases each). The germline V gene encodes CDR1 GTSNPN and CDR2 SVGIG (reference sequence). With 5 bases removed from V and 1 base from J, the gap between germline ends came to 14 bases. The CDR3 runs 14 residues. CDR3 amino acids: CAWGGGERQETQYF. CDR3 bases: TGTGCCTGGGGGGGCGGGGAGCGCCAAGAGACCCAGTACTTC.